These 13 T cell receptor beta chains came from one sample sequenced in a study of T cell responses to AZD1222 COVID-19 vaccine. This table comes from immunoSEQ multiplex PCR, and its TCRdb copy is limited to in-frame clones, with some not included. This sample yields 180,000 or so clones, of which 93% are seen a single time; 1% belongs to the top ten. The sample was peripheral blood, taken 28 days after the second AZD1222 dose. Source of these receptors: an adult who received the AZD1222 COVID-19 vaccine.

The CDR3 bases are TGTGCCAGCAGCTCCCGACAGGGCAGGAATGGCTACACCTTC. Amino acids: CASSSRQGRNGYTF. The chain couples TRBV5-4 to TRBJ1-2; 7 positions match TRBD1. This CDR3 is built from 14 residues. V lost 3 bases, J lost 6 bases, and 8 bases stayed unmatched. Germline loops: CDR1 SGHNT, CDR2 YYREEE (reference sequence).

This chain uses TRBV6-2 or TRBV6-3 with TRBJ1-6; TRBD1 aligns across 7 bases. The CDR3 length is 15 residues. CDR1 is MNHEY, CDR2 SVGEGT, per germline. The V and J ends lost 3 bases and 8 bases, in that order; junction bases with no gene match: 7. The CDR3 protein is CASSYPGTAYSPLHF. CDR3 DNA: TGTGCCAGCAGTTATCCTGGGACAGCCTATTCACCCCTCCACTTT.

The rearrangement links TRBV4-3 to TRBJ1-2; D might be TRBD1 (5 bases). Germline CDR1 and CDR2: LGHNA and YSLEER. CDR3 length equals 14 residues. With 3 bases removed from V and 5 bases from J, the gap between germline ends came to 13 bases. CDR3 DNA sequence: TGCGCCAGCAGCCAGGCTTTTCAGGGATATGGCTACACCTTC. This codes for CASSQAFQGYGYTF.

The gene calls are TRBV29-1 and TRBJ1-4, with D possibly matching TRBD1 (5 bases). V was trimmed by 3 bases and J by 3 bases, leaving 11 bases between them. Germline V gene lookup returns CDR1 SQVTM and CDR2 ANQGSEA. The CDR3 extends over 14 amino acids. CDR3 loop: CSVDRGDPNEKLFF. CDR3 bases: TGCAGCGTTGATCGGGGGGACCCTAATGAAAAACTGTTTTTT.

This chain joins TRBV2 and TRBJ2-5, with D uncertain. This CDR3 spans 10 amino acids. V was pared by 4 bases and J by 4 bases, with 1 base between. Looked up from germline, CDR1 is SNHLY and CDR2 is FYNNEI. The CDR3 nucleotides are TGTGCCAGCAGTGGAGAGACCCAGTACTTC. It specifies CASSGETQYF.

V and J are TRBV28 and TRBJ1-2, with no clear D. Germline CDR1 MDHEN, CDR2 SYDVKM. The CDR3 totals 12 residues. V lost 1 base to trimming and J lost 6 bases, with 6 bases between them. In DNA form, the CDR3 reads TGTGCCAGCAGTTTATCTCGGGATGGCTACACCTTC. The encoded protein is CASSLSRDGYTF.

This clone occurred once. V gene TRBV4-1 combines with J gene TRBJ2-5, with 7 bases matching TRBD2. This CDR3 comprises 15 residues. Looked up from germline, CDR1 is MGHRA and CDR2 is YSYEKL. The V and J ends lost 2 bases and 1 base, in that order; junction bases with no gene match: 4. The CDR3 is CASSQLGGPQETQYF. The CDR3 nucleotides read TGCGCCAGCAGCCAACTGGGAGGGCCCCAAGAGACCCAGTACTTC.

The V call is TRBV7-2, the J call TRBJ1-1, with 8 bases lining up with TRBD1. V lost 4 bases to trimming and J lost 8 bases; unmatched junction nucleotides: 6. The V gene's germline CDR1 is SGHTA and CDR2 FQGNSA. This CDR3 spans 13 amino acids. The CDR3 loop reads CASSSDRASEAFF. The CDR3, as DNA: TGTGCCAGCAGCTCGGACAGGGCCTCGGAAGCTTTCTTT.

This clone has just one count. The V and J genes are TRBV3-1 (or the pseudogene TRBV3-2) and TRBJ2-2, with a tentative D call TRBD2 (5 bases). CDR3 length equals 15 residues. Germline CDR1 LGHDT, CDR2 YNNKEL (reference sequence). V lost 4 bases and J 8 bases, leaving 17 bases between the germline ends. The CDR3 loop reads CASSPPTTGSGELFF. Here the CDR3 DNA reads TGTGCCAGCAGCCCGCCGACTACTGGGAGTGGGGAGCTGTTTTTT.

The genes are TRBV28 and TRBJ2-3; TRBD1 aligns across 8 bases. Trimming removed 3 bases from V and 10 bases from J; junction bases left unmatched: 3. The CDR3 extends over 12 amino acids. Germline V gives CDR1 MDHEN, CDR2 SYDVKM. This chain's CDR3 is CASSFQGAPQYF. CDR3 bases: TGTGCCAGCAGTTTCCAGGGGGCTCCGCAGTATTTT.

CDR3 sequence (DNA): TGTGCCAGCTCCCCAGACAGGGCTAATTCACCCCTCCACTTT. Translated: CASSPDRANSPLHF. The rearrangement uses TRBV18 and TRBJ1-6, with 7 bases identical to TRBD1. The V gene's germline CDR1 is KGHSH and CDR2 LQKENI. The CDR3 consists of 14 residues. V trimming: 6 bases; J trimming: 6 bases; junction bases outside the gene matches: 5.

This clone was counted a few times. The chain couples TRBV10-3 to TRBJ1-1, with D unclear. V lost 5 bases, J lost 1 base, and 5 bases lay in between. Per the germline V gene, CDR1 is ENHRY and CDR2 is SYGVKD. This CDR3 has 12 amino acids. In DNA, the CDR3 is TGTGCCATCAGTAGGGAGAACACTGAAGCTTTCTTT. This sequence encodes CAISRENTEAFF.

The V gene is TRBV2, the J gene TRBJ2-2; D remains unclear. The CDR3 covers 14 residues. The germline CDR1 and CDR2 sequences are SNHLY and FYNNEI. V was trimmed by 11 bases and J by 1 base, leaving 14 bases between them. The CDR3 loop is CAADPGLNTGELFF. DNA for the CDR3: TGTGCCGCAGACCCCGGGCTGAACACCGGGGAGCTGTTTTTT.